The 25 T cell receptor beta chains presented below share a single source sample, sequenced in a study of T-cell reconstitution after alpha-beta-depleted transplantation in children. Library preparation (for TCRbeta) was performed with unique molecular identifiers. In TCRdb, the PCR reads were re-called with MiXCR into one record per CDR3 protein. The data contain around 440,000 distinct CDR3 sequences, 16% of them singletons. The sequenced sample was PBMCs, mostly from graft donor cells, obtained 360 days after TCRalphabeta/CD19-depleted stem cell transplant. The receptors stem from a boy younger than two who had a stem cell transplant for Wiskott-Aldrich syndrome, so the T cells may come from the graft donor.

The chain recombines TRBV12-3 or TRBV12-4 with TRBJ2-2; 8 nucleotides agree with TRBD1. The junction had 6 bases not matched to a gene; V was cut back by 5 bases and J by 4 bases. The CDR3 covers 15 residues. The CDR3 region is CASSRTRGPTGELFF. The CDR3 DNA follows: TGTGCCAGCAGTCGGACCAGGGGGCCCACCGGGGAGCTGTTTTTT.

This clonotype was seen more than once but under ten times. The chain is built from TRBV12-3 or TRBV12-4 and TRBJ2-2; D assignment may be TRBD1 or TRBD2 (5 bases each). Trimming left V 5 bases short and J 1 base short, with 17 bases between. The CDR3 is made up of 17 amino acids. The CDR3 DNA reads TGTGCCAGCAGTCTGGGGCACGGGACGGAGAACACCGGGGAGCTGTTTTTT. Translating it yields CASSLGHGTENTGELFF.

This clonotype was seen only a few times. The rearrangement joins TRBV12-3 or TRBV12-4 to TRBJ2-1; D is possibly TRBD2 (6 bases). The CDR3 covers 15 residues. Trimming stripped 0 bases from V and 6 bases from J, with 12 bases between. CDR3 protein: CASSLATSPRNEQFF. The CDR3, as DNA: TGTGCCAGCAGTTTAGCGACTAGTCCTCGCAATGAGCAGTTCTTC.

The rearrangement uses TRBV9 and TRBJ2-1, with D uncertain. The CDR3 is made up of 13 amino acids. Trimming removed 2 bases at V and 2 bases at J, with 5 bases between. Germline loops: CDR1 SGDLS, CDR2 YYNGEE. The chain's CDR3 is CASSVRPYNEQFF. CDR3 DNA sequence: TGTGCCAGCAGCGTGCGGCCCTACAATGAGCAGTTCTTC.

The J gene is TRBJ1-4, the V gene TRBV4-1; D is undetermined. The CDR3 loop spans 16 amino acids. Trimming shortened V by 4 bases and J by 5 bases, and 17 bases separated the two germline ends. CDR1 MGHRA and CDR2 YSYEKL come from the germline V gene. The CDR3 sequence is CASSLAFSHYNEKLFF. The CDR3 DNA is TGCGCCAGCAGCCTTGCCTTCTCGCATTACAATGAAAAACTGTTTTTT.

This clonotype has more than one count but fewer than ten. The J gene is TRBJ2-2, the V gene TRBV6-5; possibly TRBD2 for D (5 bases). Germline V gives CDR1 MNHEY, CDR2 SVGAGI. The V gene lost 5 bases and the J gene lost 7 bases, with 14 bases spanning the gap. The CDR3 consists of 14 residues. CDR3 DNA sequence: TGTGCCAGCAGTCACGGGTGGGAGAACGGGGAGCTGTTTTTT. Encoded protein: CASSHGWENGELFF.

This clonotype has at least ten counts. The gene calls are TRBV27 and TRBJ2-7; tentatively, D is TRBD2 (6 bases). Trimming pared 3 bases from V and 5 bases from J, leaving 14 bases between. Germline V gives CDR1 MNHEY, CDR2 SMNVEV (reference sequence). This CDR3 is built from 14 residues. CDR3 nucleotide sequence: TGTGCCAGCAGTTTTATTTTCGGAGGGAACGAGCAGTACTTC. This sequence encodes CASSFIFGGNEQYF.

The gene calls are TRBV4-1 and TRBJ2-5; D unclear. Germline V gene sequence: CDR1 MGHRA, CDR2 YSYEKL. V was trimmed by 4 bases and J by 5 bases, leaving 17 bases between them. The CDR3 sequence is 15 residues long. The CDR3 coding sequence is TGCGCCAGCAGCCCCCTGGGCCGTAGCCGGGAGACCCAGTACTTC. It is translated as CASSPLGRSRETQYF.

The CDR3 here is CASKTTGRETQYF. The CDR3 nucleotides read TGTGCCAGCAAGACCACAGGGAGAGAGACCCAGTACTTC. The chain links TRBV2 to TRBJ2-5, with TRBD1 as a possible D gene (6 bases). V was clipped by 7 bases and J by 4 bases, with 13 bases between them. This CDR3 has 13 residues. Germline V lookup: CDR1 SNHLY, CDR2 FYNNEI.

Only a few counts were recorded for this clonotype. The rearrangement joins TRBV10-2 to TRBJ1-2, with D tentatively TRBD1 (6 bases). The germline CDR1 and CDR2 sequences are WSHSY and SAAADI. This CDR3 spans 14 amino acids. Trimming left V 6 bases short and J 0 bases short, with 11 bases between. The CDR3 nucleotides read TGCGCCAGCAGCACCGGACAGTCTAACTATGGCTACACCTTC. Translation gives CASSTGQSNYGYTF.

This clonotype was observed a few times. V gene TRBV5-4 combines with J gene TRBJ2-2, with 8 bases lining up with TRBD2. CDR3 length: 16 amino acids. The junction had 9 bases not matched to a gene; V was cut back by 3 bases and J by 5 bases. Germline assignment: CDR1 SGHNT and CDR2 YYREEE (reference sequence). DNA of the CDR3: TGTGCCAGCAGCTCGGGGGGACTAGGGTCTACCGGGGAGCTGTTTTTT. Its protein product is CASSSGGLGSTGELFF.

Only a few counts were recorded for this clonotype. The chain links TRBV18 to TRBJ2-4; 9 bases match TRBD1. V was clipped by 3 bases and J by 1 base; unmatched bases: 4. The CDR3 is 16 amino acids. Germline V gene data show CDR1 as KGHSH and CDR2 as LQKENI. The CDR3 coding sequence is TGTGCCAGCTCACCCATACAGGGGGCCGCCAAAAACATTCAGTACTTC. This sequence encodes CASSPIQGAAKNIQYF.

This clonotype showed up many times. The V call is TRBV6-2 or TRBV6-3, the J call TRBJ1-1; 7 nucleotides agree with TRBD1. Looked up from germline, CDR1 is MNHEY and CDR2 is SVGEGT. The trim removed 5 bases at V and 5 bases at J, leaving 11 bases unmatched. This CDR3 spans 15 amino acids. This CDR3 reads CASSILWGQQTEAFF. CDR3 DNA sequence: TGTGCCAGCAGTATCTTATGGGGACAGCAAACTGAAGCTTTCTTT.

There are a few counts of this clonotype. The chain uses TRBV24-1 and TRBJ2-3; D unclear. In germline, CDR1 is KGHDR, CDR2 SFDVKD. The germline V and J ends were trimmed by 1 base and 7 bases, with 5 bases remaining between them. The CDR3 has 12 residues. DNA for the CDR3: TGTGCCACCAGTGATTTTGCCCATACGCAGTATTTT. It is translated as CATSDFAHTQYF.

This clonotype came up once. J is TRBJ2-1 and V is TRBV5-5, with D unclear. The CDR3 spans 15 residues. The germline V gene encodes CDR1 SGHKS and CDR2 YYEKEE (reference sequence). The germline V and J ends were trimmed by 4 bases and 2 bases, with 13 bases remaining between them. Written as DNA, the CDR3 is TGTGCCAGCAGCCCCGCTTGGGTGCCCTACAATGAGCAGTTCTTC. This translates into CASSPAWVPYNEQFF.

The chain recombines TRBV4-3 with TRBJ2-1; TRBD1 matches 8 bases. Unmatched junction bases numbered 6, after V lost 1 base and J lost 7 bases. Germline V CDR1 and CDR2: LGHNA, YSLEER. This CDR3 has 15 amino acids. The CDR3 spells CASSQGTGSRNEQFF. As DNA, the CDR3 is TGCGCCAGCAGCCAAGGGACAGGGTCAAGGAATGAGCAGTTCTTC.

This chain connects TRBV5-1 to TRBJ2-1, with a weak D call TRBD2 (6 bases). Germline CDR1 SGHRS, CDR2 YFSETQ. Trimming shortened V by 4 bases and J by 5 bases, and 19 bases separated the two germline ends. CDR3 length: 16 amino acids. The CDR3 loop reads CASSTGLAPGNNEQFF. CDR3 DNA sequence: TGCGCCAGCAGCACGGGACTCGCACCCGGTAACAATGAGCAGTTCTTC. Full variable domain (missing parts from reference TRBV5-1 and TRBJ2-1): KAGVTQTPRYLIKTRGQQVTLSCSPISGHRSVSWYQQTPGQGLQFLFEYFSETQRNKGNFPGRFSGRQFSNSRSEMNVSTLELGDSALYLCASSTGLAPGNNEQFFGPGTRLTVL.

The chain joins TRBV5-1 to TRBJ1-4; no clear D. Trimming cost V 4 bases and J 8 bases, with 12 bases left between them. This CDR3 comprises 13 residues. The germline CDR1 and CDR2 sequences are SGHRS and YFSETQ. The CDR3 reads CASSRVVEEKLFF. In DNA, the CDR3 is TGCGCCAGCAGCCGGGTAGTAGAAGAAAAACTGTTTTTT.

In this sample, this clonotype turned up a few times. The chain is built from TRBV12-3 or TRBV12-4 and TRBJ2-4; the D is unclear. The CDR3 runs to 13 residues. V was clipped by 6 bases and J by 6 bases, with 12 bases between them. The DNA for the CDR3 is TGTGCCAGCAGGGTAGGGCGGCTAAACATTCAGTACTTC. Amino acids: CASRVGRLNIQYF.

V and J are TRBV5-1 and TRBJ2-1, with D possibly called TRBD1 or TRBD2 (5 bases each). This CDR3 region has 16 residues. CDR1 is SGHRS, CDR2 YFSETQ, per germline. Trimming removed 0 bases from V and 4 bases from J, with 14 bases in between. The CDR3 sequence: CASSLVTGTSYNEQFF. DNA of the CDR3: TGCGCCAGCAGCTTGGTTACCGGGACCAGTTACAATGAGCAGTTCTTC.

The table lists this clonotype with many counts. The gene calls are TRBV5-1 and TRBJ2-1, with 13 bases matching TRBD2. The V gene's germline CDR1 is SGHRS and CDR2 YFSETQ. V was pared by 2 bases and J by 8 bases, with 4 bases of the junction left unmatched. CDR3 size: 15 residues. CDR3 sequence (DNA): TGCGCCAGCAGCTTCGGACTAGCGGGGGCTCATGAGCAGTTCTTC. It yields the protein CASSFGLAGAHEQFF.

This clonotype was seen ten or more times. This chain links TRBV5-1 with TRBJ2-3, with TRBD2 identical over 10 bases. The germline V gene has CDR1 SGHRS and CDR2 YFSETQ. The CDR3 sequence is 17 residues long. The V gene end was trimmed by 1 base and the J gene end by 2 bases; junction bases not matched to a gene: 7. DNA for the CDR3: TGCGCCAGCAGCTTGTTTGGACTAGCGGAGATCACAGATACGCAGTATTTT. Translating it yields CASSLFGLAEITDTQYF.

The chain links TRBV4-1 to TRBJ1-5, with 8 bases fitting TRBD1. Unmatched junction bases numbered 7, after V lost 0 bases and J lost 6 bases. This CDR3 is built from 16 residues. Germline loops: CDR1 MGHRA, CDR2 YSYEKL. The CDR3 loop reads CASSQDLRGQSQPQHF. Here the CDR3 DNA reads TGCGCCAGCAGCCAAGATCTCAGGGGGCAGAGTCAGCCCCAGCATTTT.

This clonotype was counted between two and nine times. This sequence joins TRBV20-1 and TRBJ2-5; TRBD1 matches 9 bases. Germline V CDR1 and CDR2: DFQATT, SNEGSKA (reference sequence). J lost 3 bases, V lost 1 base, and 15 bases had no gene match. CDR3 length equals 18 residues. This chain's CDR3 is CSARALPLLGDREETQYF. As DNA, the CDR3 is TGCAGTGCTAGAGCTCTGCCACTCTTGGGGGACAGGGAAGAGACCCAGTACTTC.

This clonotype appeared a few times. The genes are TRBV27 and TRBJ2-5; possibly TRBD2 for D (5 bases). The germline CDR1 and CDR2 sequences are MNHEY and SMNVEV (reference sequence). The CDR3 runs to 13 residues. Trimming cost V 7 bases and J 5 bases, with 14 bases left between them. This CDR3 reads CASMPSGMETQYF. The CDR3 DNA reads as TGTGCCAGCATGCCGTCGGGGATGGAGACCCAGTACTTC.